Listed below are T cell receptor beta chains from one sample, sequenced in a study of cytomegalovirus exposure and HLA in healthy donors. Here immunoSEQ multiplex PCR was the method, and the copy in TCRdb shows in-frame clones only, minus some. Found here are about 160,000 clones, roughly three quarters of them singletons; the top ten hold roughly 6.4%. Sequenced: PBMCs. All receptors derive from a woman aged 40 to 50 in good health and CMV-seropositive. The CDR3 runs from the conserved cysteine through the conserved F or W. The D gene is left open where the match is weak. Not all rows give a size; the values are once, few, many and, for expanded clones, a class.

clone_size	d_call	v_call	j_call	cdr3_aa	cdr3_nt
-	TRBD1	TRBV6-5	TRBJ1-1	CASSQTGVPNTEAFF	TGTGCCAGCAGTCAGACAGGGGTCCCGAACACTGAAGCTTTCTTT
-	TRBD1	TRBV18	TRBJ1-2	CASSPYRGFDYGYTF	TGTGCCAGCTCACCGTACAGGGGGTTTGACTATGGCTACACCTTC
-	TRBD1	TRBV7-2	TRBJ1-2	CASSLLTGAVRGYTF	TGTGCCAGCAGCTTATTGACAGGGGCTGTTCGTGGCTACACCTTC
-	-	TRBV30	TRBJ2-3	CAWSVREHTQYF	TGTGCCTGGAGTGTCCGAGAGCATACGCAGTATTTT
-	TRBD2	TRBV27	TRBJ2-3	CASSPGWGGAEDTQYF	TGTGCCAGCAGTCCTGGCTGGGGGGGAGCGGAAGATACGCAGTATTTT
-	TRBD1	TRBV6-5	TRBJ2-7	CASSLGTGHYEQYF	TGTGCCAGCAGTTTAGGGACAGGGCACTACGAGCAGTACTTC
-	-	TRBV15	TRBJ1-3	CATSRDLAGGNTIYF	TGTGCCACCAGCAGAGATTTGGCGGGAGGAAACACCATATATTTT
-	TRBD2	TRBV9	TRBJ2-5	CASSVGVAGAPTQYF	TGTGCCAGCAGCGTAGGGGTAGCGGGGGCGCCTACCCAGTACTTC
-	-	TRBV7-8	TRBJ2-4	CASSSQGRNIQYF	TGTGCCAGCAGCTCTCAGGGGAGAAACATTCAGTACTTC
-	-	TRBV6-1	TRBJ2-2	CASSVFSGQNTGELFF	TGTGCCAGCAGTGTCTTCAGTGGGCAGAACACCGGGGAGCTGTTTTTT
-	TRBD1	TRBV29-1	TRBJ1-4	CSVRQGSGEKLFF	TGCAGCGTTAGACAGGGGTCTGGTGAAAAACTGTTTTTT
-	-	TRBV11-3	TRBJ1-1	CASSPRGGGTEAFF	TGTGCCAGCAGCCCCCGAGGGGGTGGCACTGAAGCTTTCTTT
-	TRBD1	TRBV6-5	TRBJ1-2	CASSYGTGEYGYTF	TGTGCCAGCAGTTATGGGACAGGGGAATATGGCTACACCTTC
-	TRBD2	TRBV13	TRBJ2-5	CASSPGTSGGQETQYF	TGTGCCAGCAGCCCCGGCACTAGCGGGGGACAAGAGACCCAGTACTTC
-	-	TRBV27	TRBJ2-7	CASSLHEAYEQYF	TGTGCCAGCAGCCTACACGAGGCCTACGAGCAGTACTTC
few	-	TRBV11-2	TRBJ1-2	CASSPPGRAFSDGGYTF	TGTGCCAGCAGCCCGCCCGGCAGGGCTTTCTCGGATGGTGGCTACACCTTC
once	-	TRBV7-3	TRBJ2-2	CASSLRTGELFF	TGTGCCAGCAGCTTACGCACCGGGGAGCTGTTTTTT
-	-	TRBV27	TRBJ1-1	CASSLSGAGLNTEAFF	TGTGCCAGCAGTTTATCGGGGGCAGGCCTTAACACTGAAGCTTTCTTT
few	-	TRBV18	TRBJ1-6	CASSPVRAEDSPLHF	TGTGCCAGCTCACCGGTCAGGGCCGAGGATTCACCCCTCCACTTT
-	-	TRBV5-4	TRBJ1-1	CASSLAGAGQAFF	TGTGCCAGCAGCTTGGCTGGGGCCGGGCAAGCTTTCTTT
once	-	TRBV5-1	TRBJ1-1	CASSLVGDNAATEAFF	TGCGCCAGCAGCTTGGTGGGTGATAACGCGGCCACTGAAGCTTTCTTT
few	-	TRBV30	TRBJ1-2	CAWSPGANGYTF	TGTGCCTGGAGTCCAGGGGCGAATGGCTACACCTTC
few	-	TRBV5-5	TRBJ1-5	CASSLGGGNQPQHF	TGTGCCAGCAGCTTGGGGGGAGGCAATCAGCCCCAGCATTTT
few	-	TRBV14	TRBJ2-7	CASSQQFYEQYF	TGTGCCAGCAGCCAGCAGTTCTACGAGCAGTACTTC
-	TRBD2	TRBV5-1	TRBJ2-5	CASRHSGGDSNVETQYF	TGCGCCAGCAGACATAGCGGGGGAGACAGCAACGTAGAGACCCAGTACTTC
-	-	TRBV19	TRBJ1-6	CASSIGRGESPLHF	TGTGCCAGTAGTATTGGCAGGGGCGAGTCACCCCTCCACTTT
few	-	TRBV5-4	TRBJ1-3	CASSLDRGSGNTIYF	TGTGCCAGCAGCTTGGATCGGGGGTCTGGAAACACCATATATTTT
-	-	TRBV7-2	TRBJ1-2	CASSPAGGLSSGYTF	TGTGCCAGCAGCCCGGCCGGGGGTCTTTCGAGCGGCTACACCTTC
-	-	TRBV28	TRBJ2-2	CASSGGEVGAGELFF	TGTGCCAGCAGTGGAGGGGAAGTGGGAGCCGGGGAGCTGTTTTTT
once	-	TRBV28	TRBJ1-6	CASRGTGFESPLHF	TGTGCCAGCAGGGGAACAGGGTTTGAATCACCCCTCCACTTT
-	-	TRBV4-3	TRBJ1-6	CASSQEGDSPLHF	TGCGCCAGCAGCCAAGAAGGGGATTCACCCCTCCACTTT
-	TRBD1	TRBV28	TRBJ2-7	CASSPSWVGATGGSYEQYF	TGTGCCAGCAGTCCCTCGTGGGTAGGAGCGACAGGGGGATCCTACGAGCAGTACTTC
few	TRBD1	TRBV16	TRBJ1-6	CASGGQSSSPLHF	TGTGCCAGCGGGGGACAGTCAAGCTCACCCCTCCACTTT
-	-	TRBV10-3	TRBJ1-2	CAISKSPQGNYGYTF	TGTGCCATCAGTAAGAGCCCACAGGGAAACTATGGCTACACCTTC
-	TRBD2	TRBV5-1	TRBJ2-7	CASSLVSGGYEQYF	TGCGCCAGCAGCTTGGTTAGCGGGGGGTACGAGCAGTACTTC
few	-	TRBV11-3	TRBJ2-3	CASSRDSASTDTQYF	TGTGCCAGCAGCCGGGACTCCGCTAGCACAGATACGCAGTATTTT
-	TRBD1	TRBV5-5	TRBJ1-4	CASSPEYRDRVEKLFF	TGTGCCAGCAGCCCAGAATATAGGGACAGGGTTGAAAAACTGTTTTTT
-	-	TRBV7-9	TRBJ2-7	CASSLSGKAYEQYF	TGTGCCAGCAGCTTATCAGGGAAAGCCTACGAGCAGTACTTC
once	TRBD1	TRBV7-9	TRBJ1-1	CASSPGQAWLAFF	TGTGCCAGCAGCCCAGGACAGGCGTGGTTGGCTTTCTTT
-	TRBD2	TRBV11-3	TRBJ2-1	CASSLRRGGYNEQFF	TGTGCCAGCAGCTTAAGGCGGGGGGGGTACAATGAGCAGTTCTTC
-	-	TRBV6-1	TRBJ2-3	CASSGLGGGDTQYF	TGTGCCAGCAGTGGGCTTGGGGGAGGAGATACGCAGTATTTT
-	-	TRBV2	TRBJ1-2	CASRIESSGTF	TGTGCCAGCAGGATCGAGTCCTCGGGCACCTTC
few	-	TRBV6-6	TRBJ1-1	CASTVGQRGRNTEAFF	TGTGCCAGCACAGTCGGACAGCGGGGTCGGAACACTGAAGCTTTCTTT
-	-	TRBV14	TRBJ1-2	CASSQGARGFYTF	TGTGCCAGCAGCCAAGGTGCAAGGGGATTCTACACCTTC
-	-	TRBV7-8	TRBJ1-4	CASRKSGAPNEKLFF	TGTGCCAGCAGGAAATCAGGGGCCCCGAATGAAAAACTGTTTTTT
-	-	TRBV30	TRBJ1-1	CAWSGGRNTEAFF	TGTGCCTGGAGTGGAGGTAGGAACACTGAAGCTTTCTTT
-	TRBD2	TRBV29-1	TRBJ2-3	CSVPRSGGWDTQYF	TGCAGCGTTCCCCGTAGCGGGGGCTGGGATACGCAGTATTTT